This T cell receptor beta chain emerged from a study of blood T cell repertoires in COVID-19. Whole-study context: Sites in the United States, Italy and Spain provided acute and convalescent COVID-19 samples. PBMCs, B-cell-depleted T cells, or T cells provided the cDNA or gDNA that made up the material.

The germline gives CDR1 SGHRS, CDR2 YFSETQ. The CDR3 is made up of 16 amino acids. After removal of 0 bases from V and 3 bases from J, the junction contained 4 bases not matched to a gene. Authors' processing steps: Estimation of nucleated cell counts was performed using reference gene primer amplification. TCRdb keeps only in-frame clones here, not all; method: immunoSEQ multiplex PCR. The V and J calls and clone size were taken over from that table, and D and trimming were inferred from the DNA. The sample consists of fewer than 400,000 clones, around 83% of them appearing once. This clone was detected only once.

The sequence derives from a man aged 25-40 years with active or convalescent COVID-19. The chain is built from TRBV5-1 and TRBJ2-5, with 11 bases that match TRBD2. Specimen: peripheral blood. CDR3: CASSLGILAGEETQYF. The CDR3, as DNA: TGCGCCAGCAGCTTGGGTATACTAGCGGGGGAAGAGACCCAGTACTTC.